This T cell receptor (beta chain) was profiled in a study of cytomegalovirus exposure and HLA in healthy donors. PCR amplification relied on 60 Vbeta primers (plus 13 Jbeta primers). Clones were read by immunoSEQ multiplex PCR, and TCRdb kept only the in-frame ones, dropping some. The data contain about 99,000 clones, over 60% of them singletons. The germline CDR1 and CDR2 sequences are SQVTM and ANQGSEA. The CDR3 consists of 19 residues. V lost 4 bases and J 0 bases, leaving 22 bases between the germline ends. This sequence joins TRBV29-1 and TRBJ2-6, with a tentative D call TRBD1 (5 bases). Sequenced material: PBMCs. The origin of this receptor is a young woman in good health and CMV-seropositive. The CDR3 DNA reads TGCAGCGTTGCCGATTACGGACACTACTCAGACTCTGGGGCCAACGTCCTGACTTTC. It yields the protein CSVADYGHYSDSGANVLTF.